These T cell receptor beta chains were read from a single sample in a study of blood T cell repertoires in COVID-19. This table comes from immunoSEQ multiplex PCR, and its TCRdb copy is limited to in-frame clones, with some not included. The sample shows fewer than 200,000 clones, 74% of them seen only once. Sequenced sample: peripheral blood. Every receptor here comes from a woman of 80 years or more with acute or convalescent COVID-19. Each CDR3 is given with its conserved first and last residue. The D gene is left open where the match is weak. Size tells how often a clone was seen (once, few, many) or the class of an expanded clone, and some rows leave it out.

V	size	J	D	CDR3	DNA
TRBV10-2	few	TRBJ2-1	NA	CASSEPEKGTKQFF	TGCGCCAGCAGTGAGCCTGAAAAGGGGACAAAGCAGTTCTTC
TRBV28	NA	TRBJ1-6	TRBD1	CASSPLGQGRFSPLHF	TGTGCCAGCAGTCCTTTGGGACAGGGGCGTTTTTCACCCCTCCACTTT
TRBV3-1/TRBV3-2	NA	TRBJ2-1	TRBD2	CASSHAGTSGSYDEQFF	TGTGCCAGCAGCCACGCCGGGACTAGCGGGAGTTATGATGAGCAGTTCTTC
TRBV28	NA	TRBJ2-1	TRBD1	CASSSGQRNEQFF	TGTGCCAGCAGTTCGGGACAGCGGAATGAGCAGTTCTTC
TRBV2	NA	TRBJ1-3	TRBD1	CASSESPTGAGNTIYF	TGTGCCAGCAGTGAAAGCCCCACAGGGGCTGGAAACACCATATATTTT
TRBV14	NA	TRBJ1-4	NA	CASSQDRWGGASKLFF	TGTGCCAGCAGCCAAGATCGATGGGGCGGAGCGTCAAAACTGTTTTTT
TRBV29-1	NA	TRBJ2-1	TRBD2	CSSSGTSGTDEQFF	TGCAGCTCCTCCGGGACTAGCGGGACGGATGAGCAGTTCTTC
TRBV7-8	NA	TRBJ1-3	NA	CASSLLPRGSGNTIYF	TGTGCCAGCAGCTTACTCCCCCGGGGCTCTGGAAACACCATATATTTT
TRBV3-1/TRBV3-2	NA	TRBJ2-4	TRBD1	CASSHGTGTKNIQYF	TGTGCCAGCAGCCATGGGACAGGTACCAAAAACATTCAGTACTTC
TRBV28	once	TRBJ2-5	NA	CASSNWAETQYF	TGTGCCAGCAGTAACTGGGCAGAGACCCAGTACTTC
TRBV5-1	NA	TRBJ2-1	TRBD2	CASSLGGTSSVNEQFF	TGCGCCAGCAGCTTGGGGGGGACTAGTTCCGTCAATGAGCAGTTCTTC
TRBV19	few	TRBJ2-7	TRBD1	CASSARWGTASNEQYF	TGTGCCAGTAGTGCCCGGTGGGGGACAGCCTCTAACGAGCAGTACTTC
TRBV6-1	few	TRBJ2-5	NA	CASSEDGRVETQYF	TGTGCCAGCAGTGAAGACGGGCGGGTAGAGACCCAGTACTTC
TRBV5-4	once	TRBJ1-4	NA	CASSLNRDATNEKLFF	TGTGCCAGCAGCTTGAACAGAGATGCAACTAATGAAAAACTGTTTTTT
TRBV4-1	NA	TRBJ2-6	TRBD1	CASVRGGTGVSGANVLTF	TGCGCCAGCGTTAGGGGCGGGACAGGGGTTTCTGGGGCCAACGTCCTGACTTTC
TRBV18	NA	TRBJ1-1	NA	CASSLSGSMNTEAFF	TGTGCCAGCTCGCTGAGCGGCAGCATGAACACTGAAGCTTTCTTT
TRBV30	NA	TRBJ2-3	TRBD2	CAWSRAGGPTDTQYF	TGTGCCTGGAGTCGAGCGGGAGGGCCTACAGATACGCAGTATTTT
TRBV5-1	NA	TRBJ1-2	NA	CASSLDGVYGYTF	TGCGCCAGCAGCTTGGACGGAGTATATGGCTACACCTTC
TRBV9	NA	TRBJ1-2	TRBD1	CASSAQTGPYGYTF	TGTGCCAGCAGCGCCCAGACAGGGCCCTATGGCTACACCTTC
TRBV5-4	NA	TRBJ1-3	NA	CASSPGPSGGTIYF	TGTGCCAGCAGCCCCGGACCGTCCGGGGGCACCATATATTTT
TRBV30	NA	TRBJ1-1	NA	CAWRHKGLRNTEAFF	TGTGCCTGGAGGCACAAGGGACTGAGGAACACTGAAGCTTTCTTT
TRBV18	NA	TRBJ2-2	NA	CASSPQGPAGDGELFF	TGTGCCAGCTCACCGCAGGGGCCCGCGGGGGACGGGGAGCTGTTTTTT
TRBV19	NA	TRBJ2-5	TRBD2	CASSTGIAGVTETQYF	TGTGCCAGTAGTACGGGGATAGCGGGAGTCACAGAGACCCAGTACTTC
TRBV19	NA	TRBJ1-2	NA	CASKTPRDYGYTF	TGTGCCAGTAAGACCCCCAGGGACTATGGCTACACCTTC
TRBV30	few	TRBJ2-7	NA	CARRPQGTYEQYF	TGTGCCCGAAGGCCACAGGGCACTTACGAGCAGTACTTC
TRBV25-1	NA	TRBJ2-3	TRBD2	CASSYGTSTDTDTQYF	TGTGCCAGCAGTTACGGGACTAGTACTGACACAGATACGCAGTATTTT
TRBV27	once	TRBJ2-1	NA	CASSLLRGRPSSYNEQFF	TGTGCCAGCAGTTTATTGCGGGGACGACCTAGCTCCTACAATGAGCAGTTCTTC
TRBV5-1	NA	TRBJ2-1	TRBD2	CASSLGLAGGPNPFF	TGCGCCAGCAGCTTGGGTCTAGCGGGAGGGCCTAATCCGTTCTTC
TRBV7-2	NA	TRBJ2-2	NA	CASIGGALTGELFF	TGTGCCAGCATAGGGGGGGCGCTGACCGGGGAGCTGTTTTTT
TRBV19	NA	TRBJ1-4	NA	CASSKQEGTNEKLFF	TGTGCCAGTAGTAAACAGGAGGGAACTAATGAAAAACTGTTTTTT
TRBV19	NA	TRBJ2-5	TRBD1	CASSIVGSTGAQETQYF	TGTGCCAGTAGTATAGTGGGATCGACAGGGGCCCAAGAGACCCAGTACTTC
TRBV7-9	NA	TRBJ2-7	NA	CASSLDRVTGEQYF	TGTGCCAGCAGCTTAGACAGGGTCACGGGCGAGCAGTACTTC
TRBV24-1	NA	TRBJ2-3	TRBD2	CATSDPLAGEATDTQYF	TGTGCCACCAGTGATCCCTTAGCGGGAGAGGCGACAGATACGCAGTATTTT
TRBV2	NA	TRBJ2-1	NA	CASSESTSLSSYNEQFF	TGTGCCAGCAGTGAAAGTACTAGCCTCAGCTCCTACAATGAGCAGTTCTTC
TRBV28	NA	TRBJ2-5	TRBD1	CASSQGAQETQYF	TGTGCCAGCAGTCAGGGGGCGCAAGAGACCCAGTACTTC
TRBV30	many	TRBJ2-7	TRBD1	CAYHQGTATYEQYF	TGTGCCTACCACCAGGGGACAGCTACCTACGAGCAGTACTTC
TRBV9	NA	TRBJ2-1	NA	CASSVRAASTYNEQFF	TGTGCCAGCAGCGTCCGCGCGGCTAGCACGTACAATGAGCAGTTCTTC
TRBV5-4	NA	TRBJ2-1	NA	CASSQNWGGNEQFF	TGTGCCAGCAGCCAAAATTGGGGAGGCAATGAGCAGTTCTTC
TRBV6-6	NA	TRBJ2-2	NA	CASAEGVNTGELFF	TGTGCCAGCGCGGAGGGAGTTAACACCGGGGAGCTGTTTTTT
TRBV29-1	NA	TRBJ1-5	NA	CSVAVQGVGNQPQHF	TGCAGCGTTGCAGTGCAAGGGGTTGGCAATCAGCCCCAGCATTTT
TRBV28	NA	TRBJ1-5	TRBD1	CASSLGDRNQPQHF	TGTGCCAGCAGTCTAGGGGACAGAAATCAGCCCCAGCATTTT
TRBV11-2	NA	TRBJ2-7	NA	CASSLVASTGLSEQYF	TGTGCCAGCAGCTTAGTGGCCAGCACGGGTTTGAGCGAGCAGTACTTC
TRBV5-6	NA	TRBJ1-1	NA	CASSLFQTVEAFF	TGTGCCAGCAGCCTCTTCCAGACAGTTGAAGCTTTCTTT
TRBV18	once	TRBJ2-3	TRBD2	CASSPPGGSRLHTDTQYF	TGTGCCAGCTCACCTCCCGGCGGGAGCAGACTTCATACAGATACGCAGTATTTT
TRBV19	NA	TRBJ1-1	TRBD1	CASIRGGTGSNTEAFF	TGTGCCAGTATCCGCGGGGGGACAGGGTCGAACACTGAAGCTTTCTTT
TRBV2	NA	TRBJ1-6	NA	CASSEQQGGGYSPLHF	TGTGCCAGCAGTGAACAACAGGGAGGGGGGTATTCACCCCTCCACTTT
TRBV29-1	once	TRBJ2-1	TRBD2	CSVGGTSGRIYLNNEQFF	TGCAGCGTGGGTGGGACTAGCGGGAGAATCTACTTGAACAATGAGCAGTTCTTC
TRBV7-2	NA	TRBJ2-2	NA	CASSADYNTGELFF	TGTGCCAGCAGCGCGGACTACAACACCGGGGAGCTGTTTTTT
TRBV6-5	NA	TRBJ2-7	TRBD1	CASRQTGVMAYEQYF	TGTGCCAGTAGACAAACAGGGGTGATGGCCTACGAGCAGTACTTC
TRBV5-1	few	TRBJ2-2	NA	CASSLDSETGELFF	TGCGCCAGCAGCTTGGATAGCGAGACCGGGGAGCTGTTTTTT
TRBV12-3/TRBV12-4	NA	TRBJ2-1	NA	CASSRQASFTVF	TGTGCCAGCAGCCGCCAGGCCTCCTTCACGGTCTTC
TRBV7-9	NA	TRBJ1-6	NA	CASSGREPNSPLHF	TGTGCCAGCAGCGGCCGGGAACCTAATTCACCCCTCCACTTT
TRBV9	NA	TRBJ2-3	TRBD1	CASSWTGFLETDTQYF	TGTGCCAGCAGTTGGACAGGGTTCCTAGAGACAGATACGCAGTATTTT
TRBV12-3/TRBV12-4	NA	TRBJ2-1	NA	CASSASNEQFF	TGTGCCAGCAGTGCCAGCAATGAGCAGTTCTTC
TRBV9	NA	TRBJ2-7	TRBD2	CASSVGETSVYEQYF	TGTGCCAGCAGCGTAGGAGAGACTAGCGTCTACGAGCAGTACTTC